Each of the 10 T cell receptor beta chains below was sequenced from the same sample in a study of technical replicates of blood from several donors. The assay was immunoSEQ multiplex PCR, and TCRdb's table has in-frame clones only and misses some. The sample lists tens of thousands of clones; approximately 94% were seen once. Sequences were obtained from T cells isolated from PBMCs. These receptors all stem from a human donor in good health.

The chain links TRBV11-3 to TRBJ2-2; D uncertain. The germline gives CDR1 SGHNT, CDR2 YENEEA. The CDR3 runs to 12 residues. Trimming stripped 5 bases from V and 6 bases from J, with 7 bases between. CDR3 nucleotide sequence: TGTGCCAGCAGCCCTCTCCCCGGGGAGCTGTTTTTT. Translation gives CASSPLPGELFF. Using reference TRBV11-3 and TRBJ2-2 for the parts outside the CDR3, the full variable domain is EAGVVQSPRYKIIEKKQPVAFWCNPISGHNTLYWYLQNLGQGPELLIRYENEEAVDDSQLPKDRFSAERLKGVDSTLKIQPAELGDSAVYLCASSPLPGELFFGEGSRLTVL.

The chain links TRBV27 to TRBJ1-2; 9 bases agree with TRBD1. The V segment lost 4 bases and the J segment 7 bases; nucleotides outside the gene matches: 1. Per the germline V gene, CDR1 is MNHEY and CDR2 is SMNVEV (reference sequence). The CDR3 has 12 amino acids. The DNA of the CDR3 is TGTGCCAGCAGTTCGACAGGGGGTGGCTACACCTTC. It is translated as CASSSTGGGYTF.

The chain links TRBV10-3 to TRBJ2-7; TRBD1 might be the D (5 bases). The CDR3 has 15 amino acids. The V gene lost 0 bases and the J gene lost 3 bases, with 12 bases spanning the gap. Germline CDR1 reads ENHRY; CDR2 reads SYGVKD. The DNA for the CDR3 is TGTGCCATCAGTGAGTCGTGGGGCGCAGGCTACGAGCAGTACTTC. It codes for CAISESWGAGYEQYF.

The chain combines TRBV5-8 with TRBJ1-5, with a weak D call TRBD1 (6 bases). CDR3 size: 15 residues. Germline V gene data show CDR1 as SGHTS and CDR2 as YDEGEE. V lost 0 bases, J lost 5 bases, and 12 bases lay in between. The CDR3 region is CASSLDRDEHQPQHF. The CDR3 DNA reads as TGTGCCAGCAGCTTGGACAGGGATGAACATCAGCCCCAGCATTTT.

V usage is TRBV6-1 and J usage is TRBJ2-3; maybe TRBD2 (5 bases). Germline-derived CDR1 and CDR2 are MNHNS and SASEGT. V shed 0 bases and J shed 3 bases, with 16 bases lying between them. There are 17 residues in the CDR3. The DNA of the CDR3 is TGTGCCAGCAGTGAAGCGCGGGCCCCCGCACCGACAGATACGCAGTATTTT. Its translation: CASSEARAPAPTDTQYF.

The V call is TRBV11-2, the J call TRBJ2-7; possibly TRBD2 for D (5 bases). CDR3 size: 14 residues. The V end lost 1 base, the J end lost 4 bases, and 11 bases lay between the germline ends. From germline, CDR1 is SGHAT and CDR2 FQNNGV. Written as DNA, the CDR3 is TGTGCCAGCAGCTTAGCGTCAGGAGGATACGAGCAGTACTTC. This encodes CASSLASGGYEQYF.

The chain combines TRBV7-9 with TRBJ2-7; 15 bases fit TRBD2. The CDR3 is 15 residues long. The trim removed 5 bases at V and 4 bases at J, leaving 3 bases unmatched. Germline V CDR1 and CDR2: SEHNR, FQNEAQ (reference sequence). CDR3 sequence: CASSRTSGREYEQYF. The CDR3 DNA is TGTGCCAGCAGCCGGACTAGCGGGAGGGAATACGAGCAGTACTTC.

This clone is a singleton in its sample. V gene TRBV10-3 combines with J gene TRBJ1-1, with 7 bases that match TRBD1. V lost 3 bases and J lost 1; bases outside the gene matches: 5. The CDR3 spans 15 residues. Germline V gene sequence: CDR1 ENHRY, CDR2 SYGVKD. CDR3 sequence reads: CAISDRQGRNTEAFF. The DNA of the CDR3 is TGTGCCATCAGTGATCGACAGGGTCGGAACACTGAAGCTTTCTTT.

V gene TRBV2 combines with J gene TRBJ1-1, with D possibly being TRBD1 (5 bases). This CDR3 spans 14 amino acids. The V end was cut by 8 bases, the J end by 6 bases, with 19 bases between. Germline V lookup: CDR1 SNHLY, CDR2 FYNNEI. In nucleotides, the CDR3 is TGTGCCAGCGGGGGGATCATCGGGGGGGCTGAAGCTTTCTTT. Its protein product is CASGGIIGGAEAFF.

V gene TRBV19 combines with J gene TRBJ2-5, with 9 bases matching TRBD1. The CDR3 covers 15 residues. V was pared by 5 bases and J by 9 bases, with 13 bases of the junction left unmatched. Germline assignment: CDR1 LNHDA and CDR2 SQIVND (reference sequence). CDR3 in DNA: TGTGCCAGTAGTTCCTCCGGGACAGGGAACACCCCCCAGTACTTC. Protein: CASSSSGTGNTPQYF.